Here is one T cell receptor beta chain with its context. Its antigen is not yet known. It has no much larger one-base neighbor in the sample; base qualities were not kept. What this sample's time point label stands for: cycle 2 day 1 (C2D1) of nivolumab. Every trial patient had relapsed following autologous stem cell transplantation, and prior brentuximab vedotin exposure was what differed among cohorts A, B and C. The trial cohort was composed of roughly 60 patients with relapsed/refractory classical Hodgkin lymphoma, for whom complete response, partial response or progressive disease was recorded as best overall response. Trial patients were treated with single-agent nivolumab in the multi-cohort phase II CheckMate 205 trial. An independent review committee assessed best overall response using the 2007 International Working Group response criteria. Trial PBMCs were collected immediately before nivolumab initiation (C1D1) and during therapy at cycle 2 day 1 and cycle 4 day 1. Peripheral blood was collected in 8 mL Vacutainer Cell Preparation Tubes, from which PBMCs were isolated by centrifugation and then cryopreserved.

The source of the sample is a study of PD-1 blockade in classical Hodgkin lymphoma (dated by TCRdb to the early 2020s). In the study overall: Nivolumab dosing was 3 mg/kg intravenously every 2 weeks, continuing until either disease progression or unacceptable toxicity. The study used CyTOF and TCR beta sequencing to define a peripheral blood immune signature of response to PD-1 blockade in classical Hodgkin lymphoma. The paper's findings and limits, for the study overall: Only a single clinical trial cohort was studied, and what caused the repertoire differences, possibly disease activity or prior therapy, remained undefined. Trial patients with a complete response had baseline diversity similar to that of newly diagnosed patients, while partial responders and progressors had significantly lower diversity. By C4D1, a significant rise was seen in CD4+ TCR diversity but not in CD8+ TCR diversity (p=0.0027 vs p=0.16), and the rise was most apparent among complete responders (p=0.02). Baseline TCR diversity was reported as lower in newly diagnosed patients than in healthy donors, and lower still in relapsed/refractory patients. Patients starting nivolumab less than 1 year after ASCT had lower diversity and were excluded from later analyses to avoid confounding by immune reconstitution.

The CDR3 runs 16 amino acids, cysteine and phenylalanine included. The entry retains the CDR3 DNA only, 48 bases that are in frame from base 1. In the germline V gene, CDR1 corresponds to SNHLY and CDR2 to FYNNEI. Germline trimming amounts to 5 bases on V and 2 bases on J, with 9 as the count of junction bases outside the gene matches. The Qiagen DNeasy kit was used to extract genomic DNA from unsorted PBMCs and from the negatively selected CD4+ and CD8+ fractions. TCR beta CDR3 regions were subjected to amplification by immunoSEQ multiplex PCR with primers that anneal to V and J segments. A synthetic immune receptor repertoire was used to minimize amplification bias, and any residual bias was removed computationally once sequencing was done. As for the original processing: Custom Python scripts were used to quantify repertoire diversity as the Shannon entropy index. Unsorted, CD4+ and CD8+ repertoires were examined separately, except in combined analyses, for which CD4+ and CD8+ sequences were merged in silico. A clone was considered expanded if an increase in frequency of at least 2-fold after treatment relative to C1D1 was found, and a pseudocount of 0.5 was applied to clones undetected at baseline. Singleton clones were defined as clones with 0 or 1 copy at C1D1, and non-singleton clones were defined as clones with 2 or more copies. Clones expanded in unsorted samples were assigned a CD4+, CD8+ or unknown annotation through matching of protein sequences in sorted samples from the same patient. Wilcoxon tests on paired samples were used to test changes in diversity from C1D1 to C4D1. TCRdb carries this immuneACCESS record with in-frame sequences only. Its versions omit some clonotypes, under half of them owing to an unresolved V gene in the studies checked, with the rest unexplained. The V and J calls and clone size come from that table; D and trimming were worked out from the DNA. The table for this sample lists some 84,000 clones; about 90% of them were counted only once. The leading ten clones occupy under 3% of the sample.

This clonotype was obtained from a human donor with classical Hodgkin lymphoma. Rearrangement joined TRBV2 to TRBJ2-1; the central 7 bases match TRBD1. The sample in question was peripheral blood mononuclear cells (PBMCs), obtained before the second cycle of nivolumab. The CDR3 amino acid sequence is: CASSRSGTETYNEQFF. The DNA sequence is given as TGTGCCAGCAGTCGGTCCGGGACAGAAACCTACAATGAGCAGTTCTTC.